The rows below give T cell receptor beta chains drawn from one sample of a study of T and B cells in COVID-19 patients. One entry per CDR3 protein, called by TCRdb with MiXCR from the multiplex PCR reads. Among approximately 720 distinct CDR3 sequences listed, under 25% were seen once. What was sequenced was blood. The receptors were gathered from a human donor with active COVID-19. The CDR3 runs from the conserved cysteine through the conserved F or W. Fields, in order: V gene, clone size, D gene, J gene, CDR3 DNA, CDR3 protein. D genes are given only for firm matches. Rows give clone size only sometimes, using once, few, many, or a class for an expanded clone.

v_gene: TRBV24-1; abundance: medium-sized; d_gene: NA; j_gene: TRBJ2-5; CDR3nt: TGTGCCACCAGTGACCTCGAGGACAGAGCGGGGACCCAGTACTTC; CDR3aa: CATSDLEDRAGTQYF
v_gene: TRBV29-1; abundance: NA; d_gene: TRBD2; j_gene: TRBJ2-1; CDR3nt: TGCAGCGGTATGGACTCGGGACTAGCGGGAGGGAACTACAATGAGCAGTTCTTC; CDR3aa: CSGMDSGLAGGNYNEQFF
v_gene: TRBV6-2/TRBV6-3; abundance: large; d_gene: NA; j_gene: TRBJ2-3; CDR3nt: TGTGCCAGCAGAGAGGACTGGATCATTCCAGATACGCAGTATTTT; CDR3aa: CASREDWIIPDTQYF
v_gene: TRBV29-1; abundance: large; d_gene: TRBD1; j_gene: TRBJ2-2; CDR3nt: TGCAGCGTGTACTACCGACAGGGGACGGGGGAGCTGTTTTTT; CDR3aa: CSVYYRQGTGELFF
v_gene: TRBV28; abundance: NA; d_gene: NA; j_gene: TRBJ2-7; CDR3nt: TGTGCCAGCAGTTTTTGGCGACACTCAAACTCTCCCTACGAGCAGTACTTC; CDR3aa: CASSFWRHSNSPYEQYF
v_gene: TRBV10-3; abundance: large; d_gene: TRBD2; j_gene: TRBJ2-3; CDR3nt: TGTGCCATCAGCGAGGGACCGGGACTAAGGCATTTT; CDR3aa: CAISEGPGLRHF
v_gene: TRBV6-2/TRBV6-3; abundance: medium-sized; d_gene: TRBD2; j_gene: TRBJ2-7; CDR3nt: TGTGCCAGCACAAGGGCGACTAGCGGGGGGCAAAACTACGAGCAGTACTTC; CDR3aa: CASTRATSGGQNYEQYF
v_gene: TRBV9; abundance: medium-sized; d_gene: NA; j_gene: TRBJ1-2; CDR3nt: TGTGCCAGCAGCCCTCGGCGGGCTGGGGGCTACACCTTC; CDR3aa: CASSPRRAGGYTF
v_gene: TRBV9; abundance: NA; d_gene: NA; j_gene: TRBJ2-2; CDR3nt: TGTGCCAGCAGCGTAGGGGGTACCGGGGAGCTGTTTTTT; CDR3aa: CASSVGGTGELFF
v_gene: TRBV18; abundance: large; d_gene: NA; j_gene: TRBJ1-4; CDR3nt: TGTGCCAGCTCACCACCTAGTCCCGCAGAAAAACTGTTTTTT; CDR3aa: CASSPPSPAEKLFF
v_gene: TRBV7-9; abundance: medium-sized; d_gene: NA; j_gene: TRBJ1-4; CDR3nt: TGTGCCAGCAGCCTAAGGAGGAATGAAAAACTGTTTTTT; CDR3aa: CASSLRRNEKLFF
v_gene: TRBV13; abundance: large; d_gene: TRBD1; j_gene: TRBJ2-5; CDR3nt: TGTGCCAGCAGCGATAGGACAGGACAGACCCAGTACTTC; CDR3aa: CASSDRTGQTQYF
v_gene: TRBV6-1; abundance: medium-sized; d_gene: NA; j_gene: TRBJ1-2; CDR3nt: TGTGCCAGCAGTGAAGCTCGTCGGGGGGCAGGAGGCTACACCTTC; CDR3aa: CASSEARRGAGGYTF
v_gene: TRBV28; abundance: many; d_gene: TRBD1; j_gene: TRBJ1-1; CDR3nt: TGTGCCAGTCCTCCCGCAACAGGGGGTCGAACTGAAGCTTTCTTT; CDR3aa: CASPPATGGRTEAFF
v_gene: TRBV12-3/TRBV12-4; abundance: large; d_gene: TRBD2; j_gene: TRBJ2-1; CDR3nt: TGTGCCAGCACCCTCTCGACTAGCGGGACACACTCCTACAATGAGCAGTTCTTC; CDR3aa: CASTLSTSGTHSYNEQFF
v_gene: TRBV6-2/TRBV6-3; abundance: medium-sized; d_gene: TRBD2; j_gene: TRBJ2-7; CDR3nt: TGTGCCAGCAGTCCACGAGCAGTAGCGGGGTTCCACGAGCAGTACTTC; CDR3aa: CASSPRAVAGFHEQYF
v_gene: TRBV5-5; abundance: few; d_gene: TRBD2; j_gene: TRBJ2-1; CDR3nt: TGTGCCAGCAGCTCGGAGCTAGCGGGGGGAAATGAGCAGTTCTTC; CDR3aa: CASSSELAGGNEQFF
v_gene: TRBV19; abundance: few; d_gene: NA; j_gene: TRBJ2-6; CDR3nt: NA; CDR3aa: CASWGTGANVLTF
v_gene: TRBV5-6; abundance: few; d_gene: TRBD2; j_gene: TRBJ2-7; CDR3nt: TGTGCCAGCAGGCTGGGACTAGCGGGGGAGTACGAGCAGTACTTC; CDR3aa: CASRLGLAGEYEQYF
v_gene: TRBV27; abundance: medium-sized; d_gene: TRBD1; j_gene: TRBJ1-6; CDR3nt: TGTGCCAGCAGAATAACAGGGGCCTCCTATAATTCACCCCTCCACTTT; CDR3aa: CASRITGASYNSPLHF
v_gene: TRBV5-5; abundance: hyperexpanded; d_gene: TRBD1; j_gene: TRBJ1-6; CDR3nt: TGTGCCAGCAGCTTCGGGGTGGCAGGGGGCATATATTCACCCCTCCACTTT; CDR3aa: CASSFGVAGGIYSPLHF
v_gene: TRBV12-3/TRBV12-4; abundance: large; d_gene: NA; j_gene: TRBJ2-3; CDR3nt: TGTGCCAGCAGTTTTGAGGGTTCACCCACAGATACGCAGTATTTT; CDR3aa: CASSFEGSPTDTQYF
v_gene: TRBV21-1; abundance: medium-sized; d_gene: NA; j_gene: TRBJ2-1; CDR3nt: TGTGCCAGCAGCTGGGGACAGGGGGATAACAATGAGCAGTTCTTC; CDR3aa: CASSWGQGDNNEQFF
v_gene: TRBV20-1; abundance: medium-sized; d_gene: TRBD2; j_gene: TRBJ2-3; CDR3nt: TGCAGTGCTAGAGAAGCGGGGGTCGTTCCAGATACGCAGTATTTT; CDR3aa: CSAREAGVVPDTQYF
v_gene: TRBV29-1; abundance: large; d_gene: NA; j_gene: TRBJ2-4; CDR3nt: TGCAGCGTCCACGGAGGGATTGCCAAAAACATTCAGTACTTC; CDR3aa: CSVHGGIAKNIQYF
v_gene: TRBV6-4; abundance: large; d_gene: TRBD1; j_gene: TRBJ2-1; CDR3nt: TGTGCCAGCAGTGAGCAGGGGGCGGGAAATGAGCAGTTCTTC; CDR3aa: CASSEQGAGNEQFF
v_gene: TRBV6-2/TRBV6-3; abundance: medium-sized; d_gene: NA; j_gene: TRBJ1-5; CDR3nt: TGTGCCAGCAGTCCCCACAGGGAGGGCAATCAGCCCCAGCATTTT; CDR3aa: CASSPHREGNQPQHF
v_gene: TRBV6-5; abundance: NA; d_gene: TRBD2; j_gene: TRBJ2-3; CDR3nt: TGTGCCAGCAGACTAGCGGGAGGGCCGAGGAACACAGATACGCAGTATTTT; CDR3aa: CASRLAGGPRNTDTQYF